A selection of T cell receptor beta chains follows, all from one sample in a study of control samples from healthy donors and cancer patients. The table came from immunoSEQ multiplex PCR; TCRdb's copy has only in-frame clones and leaves some out. The table shows around 250,000 clones, with over 75% occurring only once. Sequencing input: PBMCs. The receptors derive from a woman aged 55-70 years with lung cancer. The CDR3 runs from the conserved cysteine through the conserved F or W. D genes are given only for firm matches.

j_gene: TRBJ1-2; v_gene: TRBV2; d_gene: TRBD1; CDR3aa: CASSGDRATYGYTF; CDR3nt: TGTGCCAGCAGTGGAGACAGGGCCACCTATGGCTACACCTTC
j_gene: TRBJ2-3; v_gene: TRBV24-1; d_gene: TRBD1; CDR3aa: CATSDTWTGDTQYF; CDR3nt: TGTGCCACCAGTGACACTTGGACAGGAGATACGCAGTATTTT
j_gene: TRBJ2-2; v_gene: TRBV2; d_gene: -; CDR3aa: CASSLGELFF; CDR3nt: TGTGCCAGCAGTCTCGGGGAGCTGTTTTTT
j_gene: TRBJ1-1; v_gene: TRBV2; d_gene: TRBD1; CDR3aa: CASSQQGARGTEAFF; CDR3nt: TGTGCCAGCAGTCAACAGGGGGCGCGGGGCACTGAAGCTTTCTTT
j_gene: TRBJ1-6; v_gene: TRBV19; d_gene: -; CDR3aa: CASSPNGGAYGSTMGSPLHF; CDR3nt: TGTGCCAGTAGTCCGAATGGGGGGGCGTATGGATCGACAATGGGTTCACCCCTCCACTTT
j_gene: TRBJ2-3; v_gene: TRBV5-4; d_gene: TRBD2; CDR3aa: CASSLTSGSDTQYF; CDR3nt: TGTGCCAGCAGCTTGACTAGCGGGAGCGATACGCAGTATTTT
j_gene: TRBJ1-1; v_gene: TRBV29-1; d_gene: TRBD1; CDR3aa: CSTGTGNTEAFF; CDR3nt: TGCAGCACCGGGACAGGGAACACTGAAGCTTTCTTT
j_gene: TRBJ2-1; v_gene: TRBV30; d_gene: -; CDR3aa: CAWREPGGSYNEQFF; CDR3nt: TGTGCCTGGAGGGAACCCGGGGGTAGCTACAATGAGCAGTTCTTC
j_gene: TRBJ1-6; v_gene: TRBV28; d_gene: -; CDR3aa: CASSLDSPLHF; CDR3nt: TGTGCCAGCAGTTTAGACTCACCCCTCCACTTT
j_gene: TRBJ2-7; v_gene: TRBV4-1; d_gene: -; CDR3aa: CASSPLGRGYEQYF; CDR3nt: TGCGCCAGCAGCCCCCTAGGGCGTGGCTACGAGCAGTACTTC
j_gene: TRBJ2-5; v_gene: TRBV2; d_gene: TRBD1; CDR3aa: CASSAGTGYETQYF; CDR3nt: TGTGCCAGCAGTGCCGGGACAGGGTACGAGACCCAGTACTTC